This TCR beta chain was recovered during a study of T cell changes during pregnancy in multiple sclerosis. Data came from immunoSEQ multiplex PCR; TCRdb stores just in-frame clones and leaves some out. The top ten clones hold 1% to 1.5% of a sample with tens of thousands of clones, 80% to 90% of them seen once. This CDR3 has 14 amino acids. J lost 7 bases, V lost 6 bases, and 9 bases had no gene match. Germline V CDR1 and CDR2: SGHRS, YFSETQ. This sequence was found in a female donor with multiple sclerosis, enrolled in a pregnancy study. Sample: CD4+ T cells from peripheral blood mononuclear cells, taken after pregnancy. The rearrangement uses TRBV5-1 and TRBJ2-1; 8 bases are a match to TRBD2. The CDR3 here is CASTYLAGRNEQFF. The CDR3 DNA follows: TGCGCCAGCACCTACTTAGCGGGACGGAATGAGCAGTTCTTC. The full variable domain, with the rest looked up from reference TRBV5-1 and TRBJ2-1, is KAGVTQTPRYLIKTRGQQVTLSCSPISGHRSVSWYQQTPGQGLQFLFEYFSETQRNKGNFPGRFSGRQFSNSRSEMNVSTLELGDSALYLCASTYLAGRNEQFFGPGTRLTVL.